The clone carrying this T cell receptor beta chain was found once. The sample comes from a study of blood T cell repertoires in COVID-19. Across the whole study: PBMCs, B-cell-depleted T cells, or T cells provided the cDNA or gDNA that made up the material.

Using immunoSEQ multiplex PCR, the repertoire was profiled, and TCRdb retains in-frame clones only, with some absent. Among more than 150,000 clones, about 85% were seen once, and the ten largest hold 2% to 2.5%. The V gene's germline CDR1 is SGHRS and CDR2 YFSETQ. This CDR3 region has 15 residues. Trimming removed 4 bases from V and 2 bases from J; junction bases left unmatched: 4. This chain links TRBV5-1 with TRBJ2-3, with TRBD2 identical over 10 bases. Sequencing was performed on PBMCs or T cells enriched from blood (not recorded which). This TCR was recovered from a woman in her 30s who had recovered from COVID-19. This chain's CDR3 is CASSPTSGNTDTQYF. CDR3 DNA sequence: TGCGCCAGCAGCCCTACTAGCGGGAACACAGATACGCAGTATTTT.